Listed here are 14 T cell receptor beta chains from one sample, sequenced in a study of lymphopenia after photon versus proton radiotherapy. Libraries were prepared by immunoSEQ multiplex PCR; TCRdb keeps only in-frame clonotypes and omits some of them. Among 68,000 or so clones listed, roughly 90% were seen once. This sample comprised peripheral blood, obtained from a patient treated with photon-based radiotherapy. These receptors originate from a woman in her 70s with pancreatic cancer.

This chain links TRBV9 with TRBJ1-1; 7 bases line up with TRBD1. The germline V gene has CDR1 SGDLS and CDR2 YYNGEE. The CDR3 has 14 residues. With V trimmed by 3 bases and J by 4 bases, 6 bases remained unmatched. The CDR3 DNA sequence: TGTGCCAGCAGCGCAGACGACAGGGCCACTGAAGCTTTCTTT. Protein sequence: CASSADDRATEAFF.

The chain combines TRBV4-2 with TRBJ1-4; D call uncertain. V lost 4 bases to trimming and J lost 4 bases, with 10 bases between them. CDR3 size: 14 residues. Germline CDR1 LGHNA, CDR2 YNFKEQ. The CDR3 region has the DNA TGTGCCAGCAGCCCGAGCGAGGATAATGAAAAACTGTTTTTT. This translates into CASSPSEDNEKLFF.

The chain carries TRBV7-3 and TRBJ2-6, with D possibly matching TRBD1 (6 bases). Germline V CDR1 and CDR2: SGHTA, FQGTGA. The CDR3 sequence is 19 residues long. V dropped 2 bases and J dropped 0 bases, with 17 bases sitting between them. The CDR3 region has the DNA TGTGCCAGCAGCTTACGTAGGTGGGGACACCGCTCTGGGGCCAACGTCCTGACTTTC. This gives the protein CASSLRRWGHRSGANVLTF.

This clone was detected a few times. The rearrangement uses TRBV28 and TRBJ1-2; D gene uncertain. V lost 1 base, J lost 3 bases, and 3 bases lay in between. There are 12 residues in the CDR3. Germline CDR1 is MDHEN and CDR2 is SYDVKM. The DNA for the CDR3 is TGTGCCAGCAGTTTATCTTACTATGGCTACACCTTC. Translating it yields CASSLSYYGYTF.

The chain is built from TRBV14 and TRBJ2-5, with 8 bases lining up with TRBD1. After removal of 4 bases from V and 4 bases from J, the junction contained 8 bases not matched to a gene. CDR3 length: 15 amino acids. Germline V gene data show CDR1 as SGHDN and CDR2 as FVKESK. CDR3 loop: CASSRDRGLAETQYF. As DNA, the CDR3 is TGTGCCAGCAGCCGTGACAGGGGTTTAGCAGAGACCCAGTACTTC. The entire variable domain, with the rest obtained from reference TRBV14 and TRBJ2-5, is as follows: EAGVTQFPSHSVIEKGQTVTLRCDPISGHDNLYWYRRVMGKEIKFLLHFVKESKQDESGMPNNRFLAERTGGTYSTLKVQPAELEDSGVYFCASSRDRGLAETQYFGPGTRLLVL.

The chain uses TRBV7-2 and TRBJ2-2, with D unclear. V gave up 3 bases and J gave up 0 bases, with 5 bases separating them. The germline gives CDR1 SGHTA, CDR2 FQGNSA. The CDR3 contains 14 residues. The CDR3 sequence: CASSFSTNTGELFF. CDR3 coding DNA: TGTGCCAGCAGCTTTTCGACGAACACCGGGGAGCTGTTTTTT.

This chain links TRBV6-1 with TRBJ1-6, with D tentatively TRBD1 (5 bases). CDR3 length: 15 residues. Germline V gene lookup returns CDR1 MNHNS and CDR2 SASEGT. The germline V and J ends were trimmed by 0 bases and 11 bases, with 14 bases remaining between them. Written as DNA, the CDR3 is TGTGCCAGCAGTGAAGCGTGGCAGGGACCGGCACCCCTCCACTTT. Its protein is CASSEAWQGPAPLHF.

The CDR3 nucleotides are TGTGCCAGCAGTGGGGTACGGACAGATACGCAGTATTTT. Its translation is CASSGVRTDTQYF. The J gene is TRBJ2-3, the V gene TRBV7-2; no clear D. Germline CDR1 reads SGHTA; CDR2 reads FQGNSA. This CDR3 has 13 residues. V lost 6 bases to trimming and J lost 3 bases, with 10 bases between them.

CDR3 in amino acids: CASRATSGRPRQFF. CDR3 bases: TGTGCCAGCAGAGCGACTAGCGGGAGACCAAGGCAGTTCTTC. The chain employs TRBV28 and TRBJ2-1; 12 bases match TRBD2. CDR1 MDHEN and CDR2 SYDVKM come from the germline V gene. This CDR3 comprises 14 residues. The V and J ends lost 6 bases and 12 bases, in that order; junction bases with no gene match: 9.

CDR3 sequence (DNA): TGCGCCAGCAGCCAAGTATTGTGGCAGGGCGAACACTATGGCTACACCTTC. Translation: CASSQVLWQGEHYGYTF. This rearrangement joins TRBV4-1 to TRBJ1-2, with D possibly matching TRBD1 (5 bases). Trimming stripped 1 base from V and 3 bases from J, with 18 bases between. The CDR3 covers 17 residues. Germline assignment: CDR1 MGHRA and CDR2 YSYEKL.

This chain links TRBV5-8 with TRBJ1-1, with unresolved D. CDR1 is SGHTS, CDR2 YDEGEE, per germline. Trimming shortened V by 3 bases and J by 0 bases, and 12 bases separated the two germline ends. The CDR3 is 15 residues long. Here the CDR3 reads CASSSSYGLNTEAFF. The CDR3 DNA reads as TGTGCCAGCAGCTCTTCTTACGGACTGAACACTGAAGCTTTCTTT.

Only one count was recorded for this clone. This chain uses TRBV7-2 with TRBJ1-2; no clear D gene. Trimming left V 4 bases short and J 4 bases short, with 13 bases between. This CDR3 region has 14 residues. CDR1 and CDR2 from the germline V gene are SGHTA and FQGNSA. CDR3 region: CASSSLRETYGYTF. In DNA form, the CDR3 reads TGTGCCAGCAGCTCGCTGAGAGAGACCTATGGCTACACCTTC.

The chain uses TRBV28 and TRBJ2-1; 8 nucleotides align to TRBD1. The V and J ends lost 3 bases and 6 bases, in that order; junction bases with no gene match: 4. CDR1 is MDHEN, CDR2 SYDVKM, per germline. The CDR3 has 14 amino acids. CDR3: CASSLTGQVNEQFF. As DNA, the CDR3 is TGTGCCAGCAGTTTGACGGGACAGGTCAATGAGCAGTTCTTC.

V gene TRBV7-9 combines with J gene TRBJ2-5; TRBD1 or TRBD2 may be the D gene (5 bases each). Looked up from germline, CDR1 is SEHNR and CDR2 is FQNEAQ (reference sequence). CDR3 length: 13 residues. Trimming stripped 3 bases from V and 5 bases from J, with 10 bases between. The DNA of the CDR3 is TGTGCCAGCAGCTTCCCAGGGACGGAGACCCAGTACTTC. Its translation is CASSFPGTETQYF.